Listed below are T cell receptor beta chains from one sample, sequenced in a study of blood T cell repertoires in COVID-19. Clones were read by immunoSEQ multiplex PCR, and TCRdb kept only the in-frame ones, dropping some. The sample includes about 140,000 clones, about 88% of them seen just once. The material sequenced was peripheral blood. The receptors shown here come from a human donor with COVID-19, enrolled during active disease. The donor label of this sample is uncertain. Each CDR3 is given with its conserved first and last residue. The D gene is left open where the match is weak. Clone size is not always given. Where it is, it says once, few, many or a class for expanded clones.

NA NA TRBJ1-1 TRBV27 CASLPLAGEAEAFF TGTGCCAGCCTTCCCTTGGCGGGGGAGGCTGAAGCTTTCTTT
TRBD1 NA TRBJ2-7 TRBV12-3/TRBV12-4 CASSIGQGDEQYF TGTGCCAGCAGTATAGGACAGGGGGACGAGCAGTACTTC
TRBD1 NA TRBJ1-1 TRBV27 CASSLEWTGRTEAFF TGTGCCAGCAGTTTAGAGTGGACAGGGAGAACTGAAGCTTTCTTT
NA NA TRBJ2-5 TRBV25-1 CASSEWEPQETQYF TGTGCCAGCAGTGAATGGGAGCCCCAAGAGACCCAGTACTTC
NA NA TRBJ1-5 TRBV5-8 CASSLATGWGNQPQHF TGTGCCAGCAGCTTGGCGACAGGCTGGGGCAATCAGCCCCAGCATTTT
NA NA TRBJ1-2 TRBV27 CASSFGLSYGYTF TGTGCCAGCAGCTTCGGGTTATCCTATGGCTACACCTTC
TRBD1 NA TRBJ1-1 TRBV9 CASSVEVAGGNTEAFF TGTGCCAGCAGCGTAGAGGTGGCAGGGGGAAACACTGAAGCTTTCTTT
TRBD1 NA TRBJ2-1 TRBV18 CASSPDRGSYNEQFF TGTGCCAGCTCACCGGACAGGGGCTCCTACAATGAGCAGTTCTTC
TRBD1 NA TRBJ2-6 TRBV11-2 CASSWDRLSSGANVLTF TGTGCCAGCAGCTGGGACAGACTAAGCTCTGGGGCCAACGTCCTGACTTTC
NA once TRBJ2-2 TRBV5-1 CASSLATGGNTGELFF TGCGCCAGCAGCTTGGCCACCGGCGGGAACACCGGGGAGCTGTTTTTT
TRBD1 NA TRBJ1-1 TRBV3-1/TRBV3-2 CASSRRQGNTEAFF TGTGCCAGCAGTCGTAGACAGGGCAACACTGAAGCTTTCTTT
TRBD1 NA TRBJ1-6 TRBV9 CASSVDRDSPLHF TGTGCCAGCAGCGTCGACAGGGATTCACCCCTCCACTTT
NA NA TRBJ2-3 TRBV19 CASSIVDTQYF TGTGCCAGTAGTATCGTAGATACGCAGTATTTT
TRBD2 NA TRBJ2-1 TRBV6-6 CASSQDGGRGLF TGTGCCAGCAGCCAAGACGGCGGGAGAGGGCTCTTC
NA NA TRBJ2-5 TRBV5-6 CASSLVRGWDQETQYF TGTGCCAGCAGCTTGGTCCGGGGGTGGGACCAAGAGACCCAGTACTTC
NA NA TRBJ1-2 TRBV5-1 CASSPGQVPGGYTF TGCGCCAGCAGCCCGGGACAAGTGCCAGGAGGCTACACCTTC
TRBD2 NA TRBJ2-3 TRBV20-1 CSASKGGGATDTQYF TGCAGTGCTAGTAAGGGCGGGGGGGCAACAGATACGCAGTATTTT
NA NA TRBJ1-2 TRBV3-1/TRBV3-2 CASSQEQGSYGYTF TGTGCCAGCAGCCAAGAACAGGGTTCCTATGGCTACACCTTC
NA NA TRBJ1-2 TRBV14 CASSRLTGNYGYTF TGTGCCAGCAGCCGACTTACAGGCAACTATGGCTACACCTTC
TRBD1 once TRBJ2-7 TRBV28 CASSSYGQGASEQYF TGTGCCAGCAGTTCATACGGACAGGGGGCGAGCGAGCAGTACTTC
TRBD2 NA TRBJ2-2 TRBV10-3 CAISRYGEGNTGELFF TGTGCCATCAGTCGTTATGGGGAGGGGAACACCGGGGAGCTGTTTTTT
TRBD1 NA TRBJ2-7 TRBV30 CAWSGRQGAYEQYF TGTGCCTGGAGTGGACGACAGGGTGCCTACGAGCAGTACTTC
NA NA TRBJ1-6 TRBV7-2 CASSSSQGSPLHF TGTGCCAGCAGCTCCTCACAGGGATCACCCCTCCACTTT
NA NA TRBJ2-1 TRBV7-9 CASSLGLDDNEQFF TGTGCCAGCAGCTTAGGACTAGATGACAATGAGCAGTTCTTC
TRBD1 NA TRBJ2-5 TRBV2 CASSEPTPDRQETQYF TGTGCCAGCAGTGAACCTACCCCGGACAGGCAAGAGACCCAGTACTTC
NA NA TRBJ2-1 TRBV19 CASSTPKRGSYNEQFF TGTGCCAGTAGTACCCCCAAAAGGGGTTCCTACAATGAGCAGTTCTTC
NA NA TRBJ2-7 TRBV4-1 CASSQEGGEEQYF TGCGCCAGCAGCCAAGAAGGGGGGGAAGAGCAGTACTTC
TRBD1 NA TRBJ1-2 TRBV5-1 CASSWGGTGENYGYTF TGCGCCAGCAGCTGGGGAGGGACAGGGGAAAACTATGGCTACACCTTC
NA NA TRBJ1-2 TRBV6-2/TRBV6-3 CASSYSGRSYGYTF TGTGCCAGCAGTTACTCTGGGAGGAGCTATGGCTACACCTTC
TRBD1 NA TRBJ2-3 TRBV30 CAWSGDRAQGDTQYF TGTGCCTGGAGTGGTGACAGGGCCCAAGGGGATACGCAGTATTTT
NA NA TRBJ1-2 TRBV6-2/TRBV6-3 CASSHTVGYTF TGTGCCAGCAGCCACACAGTAGGCTACACCTTC
NA NA TRBJ2-5 TRBV10-1 CASVREGGLAGAGETQYF TGCGCCAGCGTCCGAGAAGGAGGGCTGGCGGGGGCAGGGGAGACCCAGTACTTC
TRBD1 NA TRBJ1-6 TRBV5-6 CASSPGTGGYNSPLHF TGTGCCAGCAGCCCGGGGACAGGGGGTTATAATTCACCCCTCCACTTT
NA NA TRBJ1-6 TRBV7-9 CASSLVGGGGSPLHF TGTGCCAGCAGCTTAGTAGGGGGTGGGGGTTCACCCCTCCACTTT
TRBD1 NA TRBJ1-6 TRBV3-1/TRBV3-2 CASSQDGQGILPLHF TGTGCCAGCAGCCAAGACGGACAGGGGATTCTACCCCTCCACTTT
NA NA TRBJ2-2 TRBV19 CASSRSGSLNTGELFF TGTGCCAGTAGTCGTTCAGGGTCCTTGAACACCGGGGAGCTGTTTTTT
NA NA TRBJ1-5 TRBV6-1 CASSDDRFNQPQHF TGTGCCAGCAGTGACGACAGGTTCAATCAGCCCCAGCATTTT
TRBD1 NA TRBJ2-7 TRBV6-6 CASSYRTGPAEQYF TGTGCCAGCAGTTACCGGACAGGGCCAGCCGAGCAGTACTTC
NA NA TRBJ2-7 TRBV5-5 CASSLRGITGSYEQYF TGTGCCAGCAGCTTAAGGGGCATAACTGGCTCCTACGAGCAGTACTTC
TRBD2 NA TRBJ2-1 TRBV5-1 CASSPAAGENNEQFF TGCGCCAGCAGCCCGGCGGCGGGAGAAAACAATGAGCAGTTCTTC
TRBD2 NA TRBJ2-7 TRBV28 CASSPDGLAGRSYEQYF TGTGCCAGCAGCCCTGACGGACTAGCGGGAAGGTCCTACGAGCAGTACTTC
TRBD1 few TRBJ1-6 TRBV28 CASNLQGARNSPLHF TGTGCCAGCAATTTACAGGGGGCGAGGAATTCACCCCTCCACTTT
NA once TRBJ2-1 TRBV7-9 CASSLFPAYNEQFF TGTGCCAGCAGCTTATTTCCAGCCTACAATGAGCAGTTCTTC
TRBD1 NA TRBJ1-5 TRBV24-1 CATSDSDRGDWLQPQHF TGTGCCACCAGTGATTCGGACAGGGGCGACTGGTTACAGCCCCAGCATTTT
TRBD1 NA TRBJ1-2 TRBV7-9 CASSSRDRVYGYTF TGTGCCAGCAGCTCCCGGGACAGGGTGTACGGCTACACCTTC